This TCR beta chain was retrieved from a study of T cell responses to AZD1222 COVID-19 vaccine. Recipients boosted at about 4 weeks or about 12 weeks are pooled. Only one count was recorded for this clone. TCRdb's copy holds only in-frame clones and misses some; the assay was immunoSEQ multiplex PCR. In the table there are 150,000 to 200,000 clones, 80% to 95% of which are singletons. The length of the CDR3 is 16 residues. Trimming removed 2 bases from V and 1 base from J, with 13 bases in between. CDR1 and CDR2 from the germline V gene are MNHEY and SVGAGI. The V and J genes are TRBV6-5 and TRBJ2-3; weak D call: TRBD2 (5 bases). The receptor was isolated from an adult who received the AZD1222 COVID-19 vaccine. Sequences were derived from peripheral blood, sampled 28 days after the second AZD1222 dose. The CDR3 sequence is CASSYGSGFGTDTQYF. The CDR3 region has the DNA TGTGCCAGCAGTTACGGGTCGGGATTCGGCACAGATACGCAGTATTTT.